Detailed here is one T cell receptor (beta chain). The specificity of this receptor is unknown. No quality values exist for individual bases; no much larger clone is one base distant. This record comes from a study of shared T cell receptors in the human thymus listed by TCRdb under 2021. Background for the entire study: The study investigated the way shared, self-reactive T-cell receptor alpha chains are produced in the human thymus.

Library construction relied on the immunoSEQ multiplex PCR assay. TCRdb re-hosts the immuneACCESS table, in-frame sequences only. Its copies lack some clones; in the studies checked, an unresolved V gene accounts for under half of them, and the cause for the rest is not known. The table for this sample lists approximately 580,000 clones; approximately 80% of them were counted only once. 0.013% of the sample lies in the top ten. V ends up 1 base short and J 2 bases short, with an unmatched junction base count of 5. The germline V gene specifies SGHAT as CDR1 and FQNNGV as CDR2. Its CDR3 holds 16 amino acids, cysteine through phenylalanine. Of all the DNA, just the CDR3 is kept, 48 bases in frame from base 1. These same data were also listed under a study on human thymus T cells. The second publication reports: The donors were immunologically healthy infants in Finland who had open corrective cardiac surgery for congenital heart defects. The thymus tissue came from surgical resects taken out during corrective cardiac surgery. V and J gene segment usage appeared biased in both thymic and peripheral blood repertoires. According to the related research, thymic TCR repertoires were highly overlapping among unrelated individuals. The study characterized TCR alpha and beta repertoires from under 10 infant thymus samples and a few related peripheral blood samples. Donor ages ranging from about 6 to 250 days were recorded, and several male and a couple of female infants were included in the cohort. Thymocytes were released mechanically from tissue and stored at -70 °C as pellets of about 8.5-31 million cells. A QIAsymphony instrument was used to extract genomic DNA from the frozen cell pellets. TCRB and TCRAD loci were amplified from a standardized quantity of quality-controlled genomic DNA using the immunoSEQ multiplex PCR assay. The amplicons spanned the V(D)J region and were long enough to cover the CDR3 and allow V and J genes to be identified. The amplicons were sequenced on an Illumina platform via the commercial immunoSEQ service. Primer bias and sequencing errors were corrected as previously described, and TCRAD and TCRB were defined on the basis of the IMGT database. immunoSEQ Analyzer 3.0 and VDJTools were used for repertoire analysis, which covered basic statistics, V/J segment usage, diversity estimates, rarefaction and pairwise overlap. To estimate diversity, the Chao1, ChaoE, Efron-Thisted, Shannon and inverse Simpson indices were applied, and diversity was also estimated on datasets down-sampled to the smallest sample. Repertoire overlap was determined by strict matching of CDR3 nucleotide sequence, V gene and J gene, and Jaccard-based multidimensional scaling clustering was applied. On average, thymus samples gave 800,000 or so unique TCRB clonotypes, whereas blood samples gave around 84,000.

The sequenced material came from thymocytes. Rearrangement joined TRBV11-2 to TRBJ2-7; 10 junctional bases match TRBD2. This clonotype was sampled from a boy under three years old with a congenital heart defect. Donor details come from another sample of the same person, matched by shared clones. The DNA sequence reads TGTGCCAGCAGCTTAGGGGGACTAGCGAGAACCTACGAGCAGTACTTC. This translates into CASSLGGLARTYEQYF.